This T cell receptor beta chain was documented in a study of shared clonotypes between healthy human individuals. Study results and caveats: Genetic and exposure-history diversity was limited by the small donor number.

Comments on this clone: As yet, its antigen is unknown. This CDR3 is also generated by other DNA sequences in the sample.

Genomic DNA from each subset was divided evenly over several immunoSEQ plates. Clones were read by immunoSEQ multiplex PCR, and TCRdb kept only the in-frame ones, dropping some. The table records some 650,000 clones, around 97% of them present only once. Input material: naive CD4+ T cells sorted from blood. Subset described: CD45RA+ positively selected. This receptor was obtained from a woman in her 30s in good health.

In DNA form, the CDR3 reads TGTGCCAGCAGCATACAGGGAGGGCAGCCCCAGCATTTT. Residues: CASSIQGGQPQHF. This chain links TRBV5-4 with TRBJ1-5, with D possibly matching TRBD1 (6 bases). Germline lookup yields CDR1 SGHNT and CDR2 YYREEE (reference sequence). The CDR3 consists of 13 residues. V lost 4 bases and J lost 7, with 12 bases in between.